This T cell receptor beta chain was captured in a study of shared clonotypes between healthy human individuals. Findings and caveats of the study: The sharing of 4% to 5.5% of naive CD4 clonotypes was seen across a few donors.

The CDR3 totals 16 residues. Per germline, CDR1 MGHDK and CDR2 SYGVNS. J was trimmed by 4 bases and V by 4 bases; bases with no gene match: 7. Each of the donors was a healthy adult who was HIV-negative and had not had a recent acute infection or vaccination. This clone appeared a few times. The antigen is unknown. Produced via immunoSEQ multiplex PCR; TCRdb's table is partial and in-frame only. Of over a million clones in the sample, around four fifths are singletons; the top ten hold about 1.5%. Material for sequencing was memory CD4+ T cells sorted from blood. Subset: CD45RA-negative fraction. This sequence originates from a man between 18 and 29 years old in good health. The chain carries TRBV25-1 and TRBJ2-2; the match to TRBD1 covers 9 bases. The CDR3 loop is CASSVPGQGSTGELFF. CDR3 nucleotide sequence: TGTGCCAGCAGTGTCCCGGGACAGGGTAGCACCGGGGAGCTGTTTTTT.